These 27 T cell receptor beta chains share one sample of origin, sequenced in a study of patients and donors after allogeneic stem cell transplantation. TCRdb re-called the RT-PCR reads with MiXCR, one entry per CDR3 protein. Of approximately 430,000 distinct CDR3 sequences in the sample, roughly 17% were seen once. Material for sequencing was blood, either unsorted or a sorted T cell fraction (not recorded which). The source of these receptors is a human donor who was either an allogeneic HSCT recipient or a stem cell or donor lymphocyte infusion donor (not recorded which). It is not recorded whose cells these are; they may come from a transplant donor.

This clonotype occurred a few times. V and J are TRBV7-2 and TRBJ1-1, with a tentative D call TRBD1 (5 bases). CDR3 size: 13 residues. Trimming took 2 bases from V and 3 from J, leaving 7 bases between them. Germline V gene sequence: CDR1 SGHTA, CDR2 FQGNSA. This chain's CDR3 is CASSLRRDTEAFF. Here the CDR3 DNA reads TGTGCCAGCAGCTTACGCAGGGACACTGAAGCTTTCTTT.

V and J are TRBV15 and TRBJ2-4, with D maybe TRBD2 (5 bases). Per germline, CDR1 LNHNV and CDR2 YYDKDF (reference sequence). The CDR3 extends over 17 amino acids. Trimming cost V 1 base and J 0 bases, with 13 bases left between them. CDR3 DNA: TGTGCCACCAGCAGAGGAGGAGGCGAAGTAGCCAAAAACATTCAGTACTTC. Its translation is CATSRGGGEVAKNIQYF.

This clonotype was seen a handful of times. This chain connects TRBV27 to TRBJ2-7, with 7 nucleotides matching TRBD1. Germline lookup yields CDR1 MNHEY and CDR2 SMNVEV (reference sequence). The CDR3 spans 18 residues. The V segment lost 2 bases and the J segment 4 bases; nucleotides outside the gene matches: 17. CDR3 in amino acids: CASSLIPPTGPDSYEQYF. Here the CDR3 DNA reads TGTGCCAGCAGTTTAATTCCACCGACAGGGCCAGATTCTTACGAGCAGTACTTC.

This clonotype showed up just a few times. The V call is TRBV4-3, the J call TRBJ1-2, with D possibly TRBD1 on 6 matching bases. Germline V gene lookup returns CDR1 LGHNA and CDR2 YSLEER. The V and J ends lost 0 bases and 5 bases respectively, with 13 bases between them. CDR3 length equals 15 residues. In DNA form, the CDR3 reads TGCGCCAGCAGCCAAGAACAGGGCTTTTTATATGGCTACACCTTC. This gives the protein CASSQEQGFLYGYTF.

This clonotype has more than one count but fewer than ten. The chain employs TRBV3-1 and TRBJ2-7, with D possibly being TRBD2 (6 bases). This CDR3 region has 15 residues. V lost 4 bases and J 0 bases, leaving 13 bases between the germline ends. Germline V gene data show CDR1 as LGHDT and CDR2 as YNNKEL (reference sequence). The CDR3 is CASSPGGVLSYEQYF. The CDR3 DNA sequence: TGTGCCAGCAGCCCAGGCGGGGTTCTCTCCTACGAGCAGTACTTC.

This clonotype was observed many times. The chain combines TRBV5-1 with TRBJ2-2; TRBD2 matches 7 bases. The V gene end was trimmed by 0 bases and the J gene end by 5 bases; junction bases not matched to a gene: 4. The CDR3 is 15 amino acids. CDR1 is SGHRS, CDR2 YFSETQ, per germline. Here the CDR3 DNA reads TGCGCCAGCAGCTTGGAGTGGCGGGAGACCGGGGAGCTGTTTTTT. As protein: CASSLEWRETGELFF.

The V call is TRBV29-1, the J call TRBJ2-7; D may match TRBD1 or TRBD2 (5 bases each). Germline CDR1 and CDR2: SQVTM and ANQGSEA. CDR3 length: 13 amino acids. Deletions cut 3 bases from V and 4 bases from J, with 13 bases between. The CDR3 nucleotides read TGCAGCGTTGAGCTGGGGCGCGGGTACGAGCAGTACTTC. Protein product: CSVELGRGYEQYF.

This clonotype was counted only a few times. The gene calls are TRBV9 and TRBJ2-1; a weak D match, TRBD2 (5 bases). V dropped 4 bases and J dropped 7 bases, with 12 bases sitting between them. In germline, CDR1 is SGDLS, CDR2 YYNGEE. This CDR3 spans 13 amino acids. CDR3 sequence reads: CASSQEVSNEQFF. The CDR3, as DNA: TGTGCCAGCAGCCAGGAGGTATCGAATGAGCAGTTCTTC.

The V call is TRBV20-1, the J call TRBJ2-7; no definite D call. The germline gives CDR1 DFQATT, CDR2 SNEGSKA (reference sequence). This CDR3 spans 13 amino acids. The V gene lost 4 bases and the J gene lost 2 bases, with 12 bases spanning the gap. The CDR3 region is CSANGVTAYEQYF. Written as DNA, the CDR3 is TGCAGTGCTAATGGAGTGACCGCCTACGAGCAGTACTTC.

The chain joins TRBV6-2 or TRBV6-3 to TRBJ1-1; D is ambiguous. V gave up 6 bases and J gave up 6 bases, with 11 bases separating them. Germline assignment: CDR1 MNHEY and CDR2 SVGEGT. The CDR3 totals 12 residues. CDR3 amino acids: CASRERWPEAFF. For the CDR3, the DNA is TGTGCCAGCAGGGAAAGGTGGCCTGAAGCTTTCTTT.

This chain uses TRBV6-1 with TRBJ2-3, with 11 bases matching TRBD2. The CDR3 length is 17 residues. J gave up 0 bases and V 1 base, and 3 bases lay outside the gene matches. Germline loops: CDR1 MNHNS, CDR2 SASEGT. The CDR3 loop is CASSEGRTSGSTDTQYF. DNA for the CDR3: TGTGCCAGCAGTGAAGGAAGGACTAGCGGGAGCACAGATACGCAGTATTTT.

This clonotype was counted only a few times. J is TRBJ2-1 and V is TRBV5-6; 8 bases align to TRBD2. The CDR3 spans 13 residues. Germline lookup yields CDR1 SGHDT and CDR2 YYEEEE. Trimming removed 7 bases from V and 2 bases from J; junction bases left unmatched: 2. The CDR3 sequence: CASPGLAYNEQFF. The CDR3 region has the DNA TGTGCCAGCCCGGGACTAGCCTACAATGAGCAGTTCTTC.

This clonotype showed up just a few times. This sequence joins TRBV11-1 and TRBJ2-1; D may be TRBD2 (5 bases). This CDR3 comprises 19 residues. Trimming stripped 5 bases from V and 4 bases from J, with 27 bases between. CDR1 is SGHAT, CDR2 FQDESV, per germline (reference sequence). The CDR3 nucleotides read TGTGCCAGCAGCAAGGCGATTTGGGCTAGCCCCCCCCTTTACAATGAGCAGTTCTTC. This gives the protein CASSKAIWASPPLYNEQFF.

The rearrangement uses TRBV2 and TRBJ2-2; TRBD2 matches 7 bases. In germline, CDR1 is SNHLY, CDR2 FYNNEI. The CDR3 extends over 15 amino acids. Trimming at V came to 5 bases and at J to 4 bases, leaving 7 bases not matched to a gene. Here the CDR3 DNA reads TGTGCCAGCAGTAAACTAGAGCGGGGCACCGGGGAGCTGTTTTTT. Its protein is CASSKLERGTGELFF.

The chain employs TRBV7-9 and TRBJ2-7, with 11 bases that match TRBD1. This CDR3 has 14 amino acids. V trimming: 5 bases; J trimming: 4 bases; junction bases outside the gene matches: 4. Germline loops: CDR1 SEHNR, CDR2 FQNEAQ (reference sequence). The CDR3 loop is CASSRTGGEYEQYF. CDR3 nucleotide sequence: TGTGCCAGCAGCCGGACAGGGGGCGAGTACGAGCAGTACTTC.

This chain links TRBV12-3 or TRBV12-4 with TRBJ1-1; a possible D gene is TRBD1 (5 bases). Between the trimmed V and J ends, which lost 6 bases and 5 bases, there was a span of 16 bases. The CDR3 totals 14 residues. As DNA, the CDR3 is TGTGCCAGCAGCCAGGCAGGGTTTTTGACTGAAGCTTTCTTT. As protein: CASSQAGFLTEAFF.

The rearrangement joins TRBV12-3 or TRBV12-4 to TRBJ1-1, with D perhaps matching TRBD1 (5 bases). CDR3 length: 15 residues. V was trimmed by 6 bases and J by 2 bases, leaving 16 bases between them. CDR3 region: CASRLYRGLNTEAFF. CDR3 bases: TGTGCCAGCAGGCTTTACCGGGGCCTTAACACTGAAGCTTTCTTT.

J is TRBJ2-5 and V is TRBV9; 10 positions match TRBD2. J lost 5 bases, V lost 4 bases, and 8 bases had no gene match. The CDR3 extends over 15 amino acids. Germline CDR1 is SGDLS and CDR2 is YYNGEE. CDR3 DNA sequence: TGTGCCAGCAGCCTAGCGGGGGCTGCACTGGAGACCCAGTACTTC. Residues: CASSLAGAALETQYF.

V and J are TRBV25-1 and TRBJ1-2, with 7 bases that match TRBD1. In germline, CDR1 is MGHDK, CDR2 SYGVNS. The CDR3 has 15 amino acids. V lost 5 bases and J lost 1; bases outside the gene matches: 7. The CDR3 region is CASSRWQGGNYGYTF. The CDR3 coding sequence is TGTGCCAGCAGTCGTTGGCAGGGGGGTAACTATGGCTACACCTTC.

This clonotype was detected a few times. J is TRBJ2-7 and V is TRBV9; D is uncertain. Trimming shortened V by 0 bases and J by 1 base, and 17 bases separated the two germline ends. Germline CDR1 reads SGDLS; CDR2 reads YYNGEE. This CDR3 spans 17 amino acids. The CDR3 region is CASSVGAESYRSYEQYF. CDR3 nucleotides: TGTGCCAGCAGCGTAGGGGCCGAATCCTATCGTTCCTACGAGCAGTACTTC.

V gene TRBV11-1 combines with J gene TRBJ1-5, with D tentatively TRBD1 (5 bases). V was trimmed by 5 bases and J by 2 bases, leaving 22 bases between them. Germline V gene sequence: CDR1 SGHAT, CDR2 FQDESV (reference sequence). CDR3 size: 18 residues. For the CDR3, the DNA is TGTGCCAGCAGCCCACCCGGGACTCACGTATGGGGCAATCAGCCCCAGCATTTT. Protein: CASSPPGTHVWGNQPQHF.

The sample holds many counts of this clonotype. This chain uses TRBV5-1 with TRBJ2-2; TRBD2 aligns across 7 bases. This CDR3 spans 18 amino acids. Germline CDR1 and CDR2: SGHRS and YFSETQ. J was trimmed by 1 base and V by 1 base; bases with no gene match: 10. CDR3 sequence: CASSLSSGAGWNTGELFF. Written as DNA, the CDR3 is TGCGCCAGCAGCTTGTCAAGCGGGGCGGGATGGAACACCGGGGAGCTGTTTTTT.

Only one count was recorded for this clonotype. The chain uses TRBV5-5 and TRBJ2-7; 7 nucleotides align to TRBD2. Germline lookup yields CDR1 SGHKS and CDR2 YYEKEE (reference sequence). The J segment lost 3 bases and the V segment lost 2 bases, leaving 11 bases of the junction unmatched. The CDR3 has 16 residues. The CDR3 reads CASSFPKRGTLYEQYF. The CDR3 DNA reads as TGTGCCAGCAGCTTTCCAAAGCGGGGAACTCTCTACGAGCAGTACTTC. The full variable domain, its missing parts supplied by reference TRBV5-5 and TRBJ2-7, is DAGVTQSPTHLIKTRGQQVTLRCSPISGHKSVSWYQQVLGQGPQFIFQYYEKEERGRGNFPDRFSARQFPNYSSELNVNALLLGDSALYLCASSFPKRGTLYEQYFGPGTRLTVT.

The sample holds a few counts of this clonotype. CDR3 residues: CASSIERTVRQPQHF. In DNA, the CDR3 is TGTGCCAGTAGTATTGAGCGGACAGTTCGTCAGCCCCAGCATTTT. The chain combines TRBV19 with TRBJ1-5; tentatively, D is TRBD1 (6 bases). Trimming took off 3 bases at V and 6 bases at J, with 15 bases between the two ends. The CDR3 covers 15 residues. Germline V CDR1 and CDR2: LNHDA, SQIVND (reference sequence).

This clonotype was observed a handful of times. This chain's CDR3 is CASSLARGPYNEQFF. The CDR3 DNA reads TGTGCCAGCAGCTTAGCGAGGGGACCCTACAATGAGCAGTTCTTC. This sequence joins TRBV7-2 and TRBJ2-1; tentatively, D is TRBD1 or TRBD2 (5 bases each). The germline V and J ends were trimmed by 0 bases and 2 bases, with 8 bases remaining between them. This CDR3 is 15 amino acids long. Germline lookup yields CDR1 SGHTA and CDR2 FQGNSA.

This clonotype was found a few times. The V gene is TRBV9, the J gene TRBJ2-1; 12 bases line up with TRBD2. Germline-derived CDR1 and CDR2 are SGDLS and YYNGEE. Unmatched junction bases numbered 8, after V lost 2 bases and J lost 5 bases. CDR3 length equals 17 residues. CDR3 DNA sequence: TGTGCCAGCAGCGTCGACCCACTAGCGGGAGGAGACAATGAGCAGTTCTTC. It yields the protein CASSVDPLAGGDNEQFF.

This clonotype was found a few times. This chain uses TRBV20-1 with TRBJ2-3; 10 bases line up with TRBD2. Germline CDR1 is DFQATT and CDR2 is SNEGSKA (reference sequence). With V trimmed by 4 bases and J by 4 bases, 2 bases remained unmatched. The CDR3 is 13 residues long. CDR3 region: CSANLAGADTQYF. CDR3 bases: TGCAGTGCTAACCTAGCGGGGGCAGATACGCAGTATTTT.